The clone carrying this T cell receptor beta chain was detected once. This may be a read error, as it is one base from a much larger clone. Each patient went into thyroid surgery without having received any treatment. Germline CDR1 and CDR2: SGHDT and YYEEEE. The CDR3 loop spans 12 amino acids. MiXCR reprocessed the PCR reads for TCRdb. The data hold tens of thousands of clones, with about 16% observed a single time. The data were obtained in a study of metastatic and nonmetastatic thyroid tumors. The chain couples TRBV5-6 to TRBJ1-1; D possibly corresponds to TRBD1 (6 bases). Sequencing used blood. This sequence originates from a female donor with papillary thyroid cancer or a benign thyroid nodule (not recorded which). Some clones in this sample may be carry-over from other donors' samples. CDR3 region: CASTQGWGEPFF. In DNA, the CDR3 is TGTGCCAGCACCCAGGGGTGGGGTGAACCTTTCTTT.